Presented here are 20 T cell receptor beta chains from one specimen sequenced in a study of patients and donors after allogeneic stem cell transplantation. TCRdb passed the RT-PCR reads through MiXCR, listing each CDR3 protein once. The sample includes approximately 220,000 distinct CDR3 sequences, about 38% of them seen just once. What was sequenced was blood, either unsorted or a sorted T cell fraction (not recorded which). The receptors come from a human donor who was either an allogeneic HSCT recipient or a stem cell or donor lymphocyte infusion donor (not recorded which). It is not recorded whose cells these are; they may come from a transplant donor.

The CDR3 DNA reads TGTGCCACCAGCAGATGGGGGGCAACTAATGAAAAACTGTTTTTT. Amino acids: CATSRWGATNEKLFF. The V call is TRBV15, the J call TRBJ1-4, with D tentatively TRBD1 (5 bases). The CDR3 is 15 residues long. The V and J ends lost 2 bases and 0 bases respectively, with 7 bases between them. Germline V gives CDR1 LNHNV, CDR2 YYDKDF (reference sequence).

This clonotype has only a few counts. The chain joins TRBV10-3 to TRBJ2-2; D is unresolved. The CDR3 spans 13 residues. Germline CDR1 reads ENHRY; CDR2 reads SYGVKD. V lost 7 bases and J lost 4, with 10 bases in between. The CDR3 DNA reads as TGTGCCATCAATAGGCCCGGCACCGGGGAGCTGTTTTTT. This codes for CAINRPGTGELFF.

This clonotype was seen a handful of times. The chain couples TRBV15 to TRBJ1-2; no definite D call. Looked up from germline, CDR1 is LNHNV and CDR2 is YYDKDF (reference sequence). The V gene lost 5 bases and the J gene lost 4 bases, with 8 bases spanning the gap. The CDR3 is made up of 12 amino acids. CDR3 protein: CATSLEGYGYTF. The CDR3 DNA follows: TGTGCCACCAGCCTAGAGGGCTATGGCTACACCTTC.

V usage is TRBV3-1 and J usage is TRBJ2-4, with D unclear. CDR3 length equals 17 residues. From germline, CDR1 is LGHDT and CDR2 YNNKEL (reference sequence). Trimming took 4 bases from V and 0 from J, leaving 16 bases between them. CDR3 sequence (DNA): TGTGCCAGCAGCCCCGCGCTCGATATACCAGCCAAAAACATTCAGTACTTC. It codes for CASSPALDIPAKNIQYF.

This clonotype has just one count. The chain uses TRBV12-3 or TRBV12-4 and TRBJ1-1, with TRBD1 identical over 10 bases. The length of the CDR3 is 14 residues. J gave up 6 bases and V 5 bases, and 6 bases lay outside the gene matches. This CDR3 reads CASSPGQGWSEAFF. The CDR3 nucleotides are TGTGCCAGCAGTCCGGGACAGGGGTGGTCTGAAGCTTTCTTT.

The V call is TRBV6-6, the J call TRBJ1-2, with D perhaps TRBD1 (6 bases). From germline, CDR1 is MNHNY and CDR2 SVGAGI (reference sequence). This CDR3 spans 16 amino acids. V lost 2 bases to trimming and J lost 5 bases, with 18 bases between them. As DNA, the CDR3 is TGTGCCAGCAGTTACCCTAGGGGGAGGGAGGTTTATGGCTACACCTTC. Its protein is CASSYPRGREVYGYTF.

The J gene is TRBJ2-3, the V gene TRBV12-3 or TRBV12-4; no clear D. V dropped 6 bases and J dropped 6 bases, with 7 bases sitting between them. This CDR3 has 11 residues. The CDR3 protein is CASSHSDTQYF. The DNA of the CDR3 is TGTGCCAGCAGCCACTCGGATACGCAGTATTTT.

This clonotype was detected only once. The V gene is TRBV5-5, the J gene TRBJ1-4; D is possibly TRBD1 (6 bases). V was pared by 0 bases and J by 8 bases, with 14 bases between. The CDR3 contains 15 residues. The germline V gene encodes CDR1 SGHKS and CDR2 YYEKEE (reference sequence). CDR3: CASSLDRRGEEKLFF. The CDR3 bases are TGTGCCAGCAGCTTGGACAGGAGGGGGGAGGAAAAACTGTTTTTT.

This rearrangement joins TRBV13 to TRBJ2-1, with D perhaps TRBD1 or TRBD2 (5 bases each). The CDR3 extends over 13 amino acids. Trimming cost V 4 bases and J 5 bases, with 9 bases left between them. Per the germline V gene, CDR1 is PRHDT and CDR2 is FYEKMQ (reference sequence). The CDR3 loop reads CASSSGPNNEQFF. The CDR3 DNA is TGTGCCAGCAGCTCGGGGCCCAACAATGAGCAGTTCTTC.

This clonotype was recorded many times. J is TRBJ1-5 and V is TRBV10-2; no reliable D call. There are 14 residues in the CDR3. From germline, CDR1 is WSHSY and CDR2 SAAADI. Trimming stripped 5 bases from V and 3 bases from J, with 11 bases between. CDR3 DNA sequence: TGCGCCAGCAGTCTCCGGGAGTCCAATCAGCCCCAGCATTTT. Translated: CASSLRESNQPQHF.

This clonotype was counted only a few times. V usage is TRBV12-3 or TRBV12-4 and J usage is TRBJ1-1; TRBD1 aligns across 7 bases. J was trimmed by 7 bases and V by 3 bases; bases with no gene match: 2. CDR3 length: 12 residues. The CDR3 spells CASSLTGNEAFF. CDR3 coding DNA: TGTGCCAGCAGTTTGACAGGGAATGAAGCTTTCTTT.

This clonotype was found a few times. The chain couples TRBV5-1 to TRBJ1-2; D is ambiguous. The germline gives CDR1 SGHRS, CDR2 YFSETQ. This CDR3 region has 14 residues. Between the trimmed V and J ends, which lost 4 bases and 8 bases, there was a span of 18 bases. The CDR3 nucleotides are TGCGCCAGCAGCCCCGGGGTGGCCGTAAAGGGCTACACCTTC. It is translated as CASSPGVAVKGYTF.

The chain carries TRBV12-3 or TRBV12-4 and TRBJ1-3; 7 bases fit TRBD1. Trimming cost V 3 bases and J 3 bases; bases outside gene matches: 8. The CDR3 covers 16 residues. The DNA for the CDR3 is TGTGCCAGCAGTTTTATTAAGGGGGCTTTTGGAAACACCATATATTTT. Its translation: CASSFIKGAFGNTIYF.

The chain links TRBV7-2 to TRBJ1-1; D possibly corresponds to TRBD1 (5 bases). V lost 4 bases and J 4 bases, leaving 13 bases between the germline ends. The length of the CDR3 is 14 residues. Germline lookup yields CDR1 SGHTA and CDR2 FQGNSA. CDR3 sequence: CASSSRGWATEAFF. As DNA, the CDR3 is TGTGCCAGCAGCTCCCGGGGGTGGGCCACTGAAGCTTTCTTT.

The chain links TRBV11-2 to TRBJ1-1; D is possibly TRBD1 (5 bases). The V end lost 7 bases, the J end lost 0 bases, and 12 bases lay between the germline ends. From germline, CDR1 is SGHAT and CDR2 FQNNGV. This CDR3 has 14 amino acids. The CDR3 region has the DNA TGTGCCAGCAACGTCGCAGGGATGAACACTGAAGCTTTCTTT. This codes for CASNVAGMNTEAFF.

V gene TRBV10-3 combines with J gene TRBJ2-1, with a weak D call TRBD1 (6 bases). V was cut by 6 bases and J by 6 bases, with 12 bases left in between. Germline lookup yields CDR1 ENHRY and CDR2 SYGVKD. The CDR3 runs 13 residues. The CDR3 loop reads CAISRQDRNEQFF. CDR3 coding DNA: TGTGCCATCAGCCGACAGGACCGCAATGAGCAGTTCTTC.

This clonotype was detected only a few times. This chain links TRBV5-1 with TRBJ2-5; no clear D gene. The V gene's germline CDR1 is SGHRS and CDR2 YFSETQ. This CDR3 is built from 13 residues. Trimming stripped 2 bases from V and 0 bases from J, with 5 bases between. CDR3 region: CASSFANQETQYF. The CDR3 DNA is TGCGCCAGCAGCTTTGCTAACCAAGAGACCCAGTACTTC.

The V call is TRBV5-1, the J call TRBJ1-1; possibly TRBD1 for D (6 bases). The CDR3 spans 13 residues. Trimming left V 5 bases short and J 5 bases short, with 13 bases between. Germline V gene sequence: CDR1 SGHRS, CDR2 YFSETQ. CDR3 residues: CASSSGGQTEAFF. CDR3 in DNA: TGCGCCAGCAGTTCGGGGGGGCAGACTGAAGCTTTCTTT.

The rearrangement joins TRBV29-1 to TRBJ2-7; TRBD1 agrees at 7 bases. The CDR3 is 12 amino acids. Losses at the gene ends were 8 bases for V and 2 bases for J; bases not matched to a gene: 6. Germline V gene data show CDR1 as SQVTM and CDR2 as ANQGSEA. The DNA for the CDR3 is TGCAGCATACTGACAGGGACCTACGAGCAGTACTTC. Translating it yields CSILTGTYEQYF.

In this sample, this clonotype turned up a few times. The CDR3 here is CASSLGALTNTEAFF. CDR3 coding DNA: TGCGCCAGCAGCTTGGGGGCACTAACGAACACTGAAGCTTTCTTT. This sequence joins TRBV5-1 and TRBJ1-1; no firm D call. The ends were cut back, 0 bases at V and 1 base at J, with 10 bases in the middle. CDR1 and CDR2 (germline): SGHRS, YFSETQ. The length of the CDR3 is 15 residues.